This TCR beta chain was captured in a study of T cells in Graves' hyperthyroidism and ophthalmopathy. Study background: Pretreatment peripheral blood was obtained at initial diagnosis.

Subjects aged 18 to 65 presented with newly diagnosed hyperthyroidism of less than 2 months' duration. The V and J ends lost 0 bases and 6 bases respectively, with 8 bases between them. Looked up from germline, CDR1 is MNHEY and CDR2 is SVGAGI. This CDR3 region has 13 residues. The TCR beta CDR3 regions underwent amplification using RNA transcripts as the source. An initial round of RT-PCR targeting the TCR CDR3 relied on the HTBI primer set. From the multiplex PCR reads, TCRdb called clonotypes with MiXCR, one entry per CDR3 protein. The sample yields about 690,000 distinct CDR3 sequences, 17% seen once. This clonotype was counted a few times.

The genes are TRBV6-5 and TRBJ1-2, with a possible D match to TRBD1 (5 bases). This TCR was recovered from a man over 45 with Graves' hyperthyroidism. The sequencing input was blood. The CDR3 protein is CASSYSDTNGYTF. Here the CDR3 DNA reads TGTGCCAGCAGTTACTCGGACACCAATGGCTACACCTTC.